The present T cell receptor (beta chain) was sequenced within a study of post-analysis software for immune sequencing data. Study-level background: Secondary progressive, relapsing-remitting and progressive-relapsing multiple sclerosis were among the included disease courses. Study results and limitations: The normalized Chao1 diversity of multiple sclerosis patients was significantly lower than that of controls. In patients, about 5 TRBV segments were more frequent than in controls, with TRBV5-6, TRBV5-1 and TRBV20-1 among them. When the samples were clustered directly with F measure, those that had been prepared in the same batch showed strong co-clustering.

Unique molecular identifiers were carried by the TCR beta cDNA libraries. cDNA molecules numbering 400,000 to 550,000 came from around 0.96 to 9.9 million T cells. MiXCR, run by TCRdb on the PCR reads, gives a single entry per CDR3 protein. The sample lists more than 500,000 distinct CDR3 sequences, around a third occurring once. This clonotype was seen a handful of times. Its antigen is as yet unknown. The CDR3 has 14 amino acids. V was pared by 0 bases and J by 2 bases, with 7 bases between. Germline CDR1 and CDR2: ENHRY and SYGVKD. The sequence came from a girl aged 2-17 years with multiple sclerosis. This chain uses TRBV10-3 with TRBJ2-5, with D possibly being TRBD1 (5 bases). What was sequenced was blood. CDR3 nucleotide sequence: TGTGCCATCAGTGAGTCGACAGTACAAGAGACCCAGTACTTC. Protein sequence: CAISESTVQETQYF.